This T cell receptor (beta chain) was identified in a study of human versus mouse CDR3 diversity and MHC coevolution. Study details: The immunoSEQ assay reportedly detects one in 200,000 T cells.

Naive CD4 T cells, CD45RO-negative and CD62L-positive, were flow-sorted from PBMCs. The CDR3 extends over 20 amino acids. Measured with immunoSEQ multiplex PCR; TCRdb has only the in-frame clones, and not every one. The table includes about 60,000 clones, over 90% detected once. What was sequenced was naive CD4+ T cells from blood. Noted subset: CD45RO-negative CD62L-positive naive CD4 T cells. The receptor was derived from a person between 60 and 70 years old in good health. The rearrangement uses TRBV1 and TRBJ2-6; TRBD2, the table's D call, lacks a check against the DNA. TRBV1 is listed as a pseudogene. This CDR3 is CTSSHPRTSGDISGANVLTF. DNA for the CDR3: TGCACCAGCAGCCATCCCCGGACTAGCGGGGATATCTCTGGGGCCAACGTCCTGACTTTC.